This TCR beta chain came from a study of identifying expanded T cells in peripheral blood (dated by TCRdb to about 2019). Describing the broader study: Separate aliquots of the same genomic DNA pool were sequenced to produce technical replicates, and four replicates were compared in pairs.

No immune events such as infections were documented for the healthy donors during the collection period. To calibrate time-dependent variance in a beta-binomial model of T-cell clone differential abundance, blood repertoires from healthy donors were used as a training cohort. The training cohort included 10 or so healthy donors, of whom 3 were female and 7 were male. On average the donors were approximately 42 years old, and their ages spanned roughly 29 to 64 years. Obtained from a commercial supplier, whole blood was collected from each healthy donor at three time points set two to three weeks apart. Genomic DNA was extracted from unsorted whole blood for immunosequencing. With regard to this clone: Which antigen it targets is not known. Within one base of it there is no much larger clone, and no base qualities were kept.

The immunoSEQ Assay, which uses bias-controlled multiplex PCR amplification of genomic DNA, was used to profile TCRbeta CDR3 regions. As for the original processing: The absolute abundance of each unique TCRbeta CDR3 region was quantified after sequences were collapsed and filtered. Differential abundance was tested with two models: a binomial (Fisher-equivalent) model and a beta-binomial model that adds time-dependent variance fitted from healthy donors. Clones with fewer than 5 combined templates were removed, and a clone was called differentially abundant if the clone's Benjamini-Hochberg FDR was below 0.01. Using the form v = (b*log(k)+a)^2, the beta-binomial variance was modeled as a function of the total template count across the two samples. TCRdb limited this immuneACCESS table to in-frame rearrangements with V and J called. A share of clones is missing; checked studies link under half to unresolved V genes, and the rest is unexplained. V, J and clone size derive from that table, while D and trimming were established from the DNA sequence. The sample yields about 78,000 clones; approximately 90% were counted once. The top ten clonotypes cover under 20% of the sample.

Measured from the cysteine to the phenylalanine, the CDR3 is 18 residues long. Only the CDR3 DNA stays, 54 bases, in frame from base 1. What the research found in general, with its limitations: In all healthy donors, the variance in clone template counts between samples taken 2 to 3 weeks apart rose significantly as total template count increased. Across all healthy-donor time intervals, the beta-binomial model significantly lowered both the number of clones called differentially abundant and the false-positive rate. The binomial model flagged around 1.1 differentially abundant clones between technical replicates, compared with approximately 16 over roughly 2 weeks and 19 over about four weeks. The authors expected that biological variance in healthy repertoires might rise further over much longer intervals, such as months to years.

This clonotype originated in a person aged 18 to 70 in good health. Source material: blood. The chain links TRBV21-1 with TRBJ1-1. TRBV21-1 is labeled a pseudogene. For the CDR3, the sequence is CASSKDRGPRPANTEAFF. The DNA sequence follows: TGTGCCAGCAGCAAAGATCGCGGACCAAGGCCCGCGAACACTGAAGCTTTCTTT.